Shown below are 11 T cell receptor beta chains from a single sample sequenced in a study of blood T cell repertoires in COVID-19. Here immunoSEQ multiplex PCR was the method, and the copy in TCRdb shows in-frame clones only, minus some. The sample includes 190,000 or so clones, approximately 90% of them seen just once. The material sequenced was PBMCs or T cells enriched from blood (not recorded which). These receptors all stem from a woman aged 25 to 45 who had recovered from COVID-19.

The rearrangement links TRBV27 to TRBJ2-2; D is perhaps TRBD1 (6 bases). Trimming stripped 2 bases from V and 1 base from J, with 8 bases between. Germline CDR1 reads MNHEY; CDR2 reads SMNVEV (reference sequence). CDR3 length: 15 amino acids. The CDR3 here is CASSLQGQNTGELFF. In nucleotides, the CDR3 is TGTGCCAGCAGTTTACAGGGACAGAACACCGGGGAGCTGTTTTTT.

The chain combines TRBV12-5 with TRBJ1-5; D perhaps matches TRBD1 (5 bases). V was cut by 6 bases and J by 3 bases, with 12 bases left in between. Germline CDR1 is LGHNT and CDR2 is FRNRAP. This CDR3 is built from 14 residues. DNA of the CDR3: TGTGCTAGTGGCCCGGGGGGGGACAATCAGCCCCAGCATTTT. Its translation: CASGPGGDNQPQHF.

CDR3 DNA: TGTGCCAGCAGCCAAGTTCCAGGTTTGAACACTGAAGCTTTCTTT. This sequence encodes CASSQVPGLNTEAFF. This rearrangement joins TRBV14 to TRBJ1-1; D is undetermined. The ends were cut back, 1 base at V and 0 bases at J, with 9 bases in the middle. Germline values: CDR1 SGHDN, CDR2 FVKESK. This CDR3 spans 15 amino acids.

This clone is a singleton in its sample. V usage is TRBV5-1 and J usage is TRBJ2-2, with 8 bases matching TRBD1. V trimming: 4 bases; J trimming: 7 bases; junction bases outside the gene matches: 9. CDR3 length: 15 amino acids. Germline V gene lookup returns CDR1 SGHRS and CDR2 YFSETQ. The CDR3: CASSPKAGGVGELFF. CDR3 DNA sequence: TGCGCCAGCAGCCCTAAGGCAGGGGGCGTCGGGGAGCTGTTTTTT.

This clone was observed a few times. The V call is TRBV7-9, the J call TRBJ2-7; TRBD2 agrees at 7 bases. The CDR3 has 14 residues. CDR1 is SEHNR, CDR2 FQNEAQ, per germline (reference sequence). The V and J ends lost 4 bases and 4 bases, in that order; junction bases with no gene match: 7. CDR3 protein: CASSWGGEEYEQYF. CDR3 coding DNA: TGTGCCAGCAGCTGGGGGGGAGAGGAGTACGAGCAGTACTTC.

The CDR3 region is CASSTTFDRGDLEAFF. The CDR3 DNA follows: TGTGCCAGCAGCACCACCTTCGACAGGGGGGACCTTGAAGCTTTCTTT. The chain couples TRBV27 to TRBJ1-1, with TRBD1 identical over 9 bases. V lost 6 bases to trimming and J lost 7 bases; unmatched junction nucleotides: 15. The germline CDR1 and CDR2 sequences are MNHEY and SMNVEV (reference sequence). The CDR3 sequence is 16 residues long.

The chain combines TRBV5-1 with TRBJ2-5; TRBD2 aligns across 12 bases. The CDR3 contains 17 residues. The V and J ends lost 1 base and 4 bases, in that order; junction bases with no gene match: 8. Germline V gives CDR1 SGHRS, CDR2 YFSETQ. CDR3 sequence (DNA): TGCGCCAGCAGCTTGTCCCTAGCGGGGGGGCTTTCAGAGACCCAGTACTTC. As protein: CASSLSLAGGLSETQYF.

The rearrangement joins TRBV4-2 to TRBJ2-2; D may be TRBD2 (6 bases). The CDR3 sequence is 14 residues long. CDR1 and CDR2 (germline): LGHNA, YNFKEQ. Trimming pared 4 bases from V and 2 bases from J, leaving 8 bases between. The chain's CDR3 is CASSPGLNTGELFF. DNA for the CDR3: TGTGCCAGCAGCCCGGGACTCAACACCGGGGAGCTGTTTTTT.

This clone was counted a few times. V and J are TRBV10-2 and TRBJ1-3; the D is unclear. CDR3 size: 14 residues. Looked up from germline, CDR1 is WSHSY and CDR2 is SAAADI. Trimming took 8 bases from V and 0 from J, leaving 11 bases between them. This CDR3 is CASSSKSSGNTIYF. For the CDR3, the DNA is TGCGCCAGCTCGTCTAAAAGCTCTGGAAACACCATATATTTT.

The chain uses TRBV27 and TRBJ1-4, with D tentatively TRBD1 (6 bases). CDR1 and CDR2 (germline): MNHEY, SMNVEV (reference sequence). The germline V and J ends were trimmed by 5 bases and 3 bases, with 19 bases remaining between them. CDR3 size: 17 residues. The CDR3 region has the DNA TGTGCCAGCAGTAGAAACAGGGAACGTTGGGCTAATGAAAAACTGTTTTTT. This translates into CASSRNRERWANEKLFF.

This chain joins TRBV19 and TRBJ2-7; TRBD1 might be the D (6 bases). Looked up from germline, CDR1 is LNHDA and CDR2 is SQIVND (reference sequence). Trimming cost V 2 bases and J 4 bases, with 21 bases left between them. CDR3 size: 17 residues. The CDR3 DNA reads as TGTGCCAGTAGTATAAAGGGATGGGGGCAGGTCCCATACGAGCAGTACTTC. Residues: CASSIKGWGQVPYEQYF.